These T cell receptor beta chains were read from a single sample in a study of cytomegalovirus exposure and HLA in healthy donors. Assay used: immunoSEQ multiplex PCR; TCRdb lists only in-frame clones, some missing. Here the sample spans 150,000 to 200,000 clones, 86% being singletons. The source material was PBMCs. These receptors were taken from a woman in her late teens or twenties in good health and CMV-seronegative. Both conserved end residues are part of each CDR3. Fields, in order: V gene, CDR3 protein.

TRBV13 CASSPGTSGYEQYF
TRBV6-1 CASVLGQNTEAFF
TRBV5-1 CASSSPISYEQYF
TRBV27 CASSLWREAHNEQFF
TRBV12-5 CASGLYGAGASNTEAFF
TRBV9 CASSPRQGARLNYGYTF
TRBV7-9 CASSLVTVNTEAFF
TRBV19 CASSIGRGEKLFF
TRBV6-5 CASRREDEAFF
TRBV10-2 CASKGNPTAGETQYF
TRBV9 CASSVAPGRGDQETQYF
TRBV10-3 CAVKQALGYNEQFF
TRBV6-1 CASSEGKPSTDTQYF
TRBV5-1 CASSLGTSGMVYNEQFF
TRBV11-3 CASSSRSGDSGFETQYF
TRBV10-3 CAISESSVRAAFF
TRBV19 CASSIPETGVAFF
TRBV19 CASSTGVEQYF
TRBV10-3 CAISDLGTGYGYTF
TRBV6-5 CASRKTGGEGAFF
TRBV5-8 CASSTGKGNTIYF
TRBV6-1 CASSVRTGRGGGNQPQHF